These 20 T cell receptor beta chains originate from one sample sequenced in a study of blood T cell repertoires in COVID-19. TCRdb's table, derived via immunoSEQ multiplex PCR, lists solely in-frame clones and lacks some. This table holds around 65,000 clones, approximately 78% found once. The sequenced material came from peripheral blood. These receptors all come from a human donor in a cohort sampled during active COVID-19.

This chain links TRBV11-2 with TRBJ2-3, with D possibly matching TRBD1 (6 bases). Germline-derived CDR1 and CDR2 are SGHAT and FQNNGV. This CDR3 has 15 amino acids. The V gene lost 3 bases and the J gene lost 5 bases, with 15 bases spanning the gap. CDR3 in amino acids: CASSFGQIQGDTQYF. CDR3 nucleotide sequence: TGTGCCAGCAGCTTCGGACAGATCCAGGGAGATACGCAGTATTTT. Supplemented by reference TRBV11-2 and TRBJ2-3, the full variable domain reads EAGVAQSPRYKIIEKRQSVAFWCNPISGHATLYWYQQILGQGPKLLIQFQNNGVVDDSQLPKDRFSAERLKGVDSTLKIQPAKLEDSAVYLCASSFGQIQGDTQYFGPGTRLTVL.

V and J are TRBV5-1 and TRBJ2-1; 8 positions agree with TRBD1. This CDR3 contains 15 residues. Germline-derived CDR1 and CDR2 are SGHRS and YFSETQ. V trimming: 0 bases; J trimming: 8 bases; junction bases outside the gene matches: 7. CDR3 residues: CASSLGRGQGDEQFF. DNA of the CDR3: TGCGCCAGCAGCTTGGGAAGAGGACAGGGCGATGAGCAGTTCTTC.

V usage is TRBV3-1 (or the pseudogene TRBV3-2) and J usage is TRBJ1-4; the D is unclear. V lost 3 bases and J lost 3, with 11 bases in between. This CDR3 is 15 amino acids long. The germline gives CDR1 LGHDT, CDR2 YNNKEL (reference sequence). The CDR3 bases are TGTGCCAGCAGCCACATTCAGAACCCTAATGAAAAACTGTTTTTT. Translation gives CASSHIQNPNEKLFF.

The chain joins TRBV19 to TRBJ1-5; D remains unclear. CDR1 and CDR2 from the germline V gene are LNHDA and SQIVND (reference sequence). Trimming removed 0 bases at V and 5 bases at J, with 17 bases between. The CDR3 has 17 residues. CDR3 DNA: TGTGCCAGTAGTATAGAAGTGCGGGCCCTATCGGATCAGCCCCAGCATTTT. Translation: CASSIEVRALSDQPQHF. Full variable domain (missing parts from reference TRBV19 and TRBJ1-5): DGGITQSPKYLFRKEGQNVTLSCEQNLNHDAMYWYRQDPGQGLRLIYYSQIVNDFQKGDIAEGYSVSREKKESFPLTVTSAQKNPTAFYLCASSIEVRALSDQPQHFGDGTRLSIL.

The chain couples TRBV23-1 to TRBJ2-3; TRBD2 matches 9 bases. TRBV23-1 is recorded as an ORF, its role being uncertain. The V segment lost 5 bases and the J segment 1 base; nucleotides outside the gene matches: 7. The CDR3 consists of 16 residues. The chain's CDR3 is CASSYKVAGGTDTQYF. For the CDR3, the DNA is TGCGCCAGCAGTTACAAGGTAGCGGGGGGCACAGATACGCAGTATTTT.

The V gene is TRBV7-7, the J gene TRBJ2-2, with D hard to call. The germline V gene has CDR1 SSHAT and CDR2 FNYEAQ (reference sequence). The V and J ends lost 5 bases and 6 bases respectively, with 13 bases between them. The CDR3 runs 14 residues. The CDR3 DNA sequence: TGTGCCAGCAGCCCGCGACTGGTTCCCGGGGAGCTGTTTTTT. Its protein product is CASSPRLVPGELFF.

The gene calls are TRBV7-9 and TRBJ2-6, with D possibly being TRBD1 (5 bases). From germline, CDR1 is SEHNR and CDR2 FQNEAQ (reference sequence). CDR3 size: 16 residues. Trimming removed 3 bases from V and 0 bases from J, with 9 bases in between. DNA of the CDR3: TGTGCCAGCAGCTTTCAACAGGCCTCTGGGGCCAACGTCCTGACTTTC. Its protein is CASSFQQASGANVLTF. Supplemented by reference TRBV7-9 and TRBJ2-6, the full variable domain reads DTGVSQNPRHKITKRGQNVTFRCDPISEHNRLYWYRQTLGQGPEFLTYFQNEAQLEKSRLLSDRFSAERPKGSFSTLEIQRTEQGDSAMYLCASSFQQASGANVLTFGAGSRLTVL.

The V and J genes are TRBV5-4 and TRBJ2-1, with 9 bases identical to TRBD1. The CDR3 runs 14 residues. The germline CDR1 and CDR2 sequences are SGHNT and YYREEE (reference sequence). The J segment lost 6 bases and the V segment lost 3 bases, leaving 4 bases of the junction unmatched. The CDR3 is CASSSTGGPNEQFF. The CDR3, as DNA: TGTGCCAGCAGCTCTACAGGGGGCCCCAATGAGCAGTTCTTC.

The sample holds a few counts of this clone. The rearrangement links TRBV11-2 to TRBJ2-1; a possible D gene is TRBD2 (5 bases). CDR3 length equals 20 residues. Germline assignment: CDR1 SGHAT and CDR2 FQNNGV. V gave up 0 bases and J gave up 4 bases, with 25 bases separating them. CDR3 sequence reads: CASSLDRRGPRTPQYNEQFF. The DNA of the CDR3 is TGTGCCAGCAGCTTAGATCGTCGAGGGCCTCGGACGCCCCAGTACAATGAGCAGTTCTTC.

V usage is TRBV2 and J usage is TRBJ2-2, with TRBD1 matching 9 bases. CDR3 length equals 14 residues. V shed 6 bases, J shed 7 bases, and the junction held 6 bases outside the gene matches. Germline V gene data show CDR1 as SNHLY and CDR2 as FYNNEI. For the CDR3, the DNA is TGTGCCAGCAGGGTGACAGGGGGAATCGGGGAGCTGTTTTTT. Protein sequence: CASRVTGGIGELFF. Drawing the rest from reference TRBV2 and TRBJ2-2, the complete variable domain is EPEVTQTPSHQVTQMGQEVILRCVPISNHLYFYWYRQILGQKVEFLVSFYNNEISEKSEIFDDQFSVERPDGSNFTLKIRSTKLEDSAMYFCASRVTGGIGELFFGEGSRLTVL.

In this sample, this clone turned up a few times. The chain is built from TRBV7-2 and TRBJ2-5; 8 bases align to TRBD2. The V segment lost 5 bases and the J segment 3 bases; nucleotides outside the gene matches: 5. Germline loops: CDR1 SGHTA, CDR2 FQGNSA. The CDR3 loop spans 14 amino acids. DNA for the CDR3: TGTGCCAGCAGCCAGAGCGGGGGAAAAGAGACCCAGTACTTC. Translation gives CASSQSGGKETQYF. The full variable domain, with the rest looked up from reference TRBV7-2 and TRBJ2-5, is GAGVSQSPSNKVTEKGKDVELRCDPISGHTALYWYRQSLGQGLEFLIYFQGNSAPDKSGLPSDRFSAERTGGSVSTLTIQRTQQEDSAVYLCASSQSGGKETQYFGPGTRLLVL.

This clone came up a few times. The genes are TRBV27 and TRBJ1-6; TRBD1 is a possible D gene (6 bases). CDR3 length: 14 residues. Per the germline V gene, CDR1 is MNHEY and CDR2 is SMNVEV (reference sequence). The ends were cut back, 2 bases at V and 7 bases at J, with 9 bases in the middle. DNA of the CDR3: TGTGCCAGCAGTTTAGGGGGCAGAAATTCACCCCTCCACTTT. Protein: CASSLGGRNSPLHF.

V is TRBV6-1 and J is TRBJ1-3; D unclear. The CDR3 length is 16 residues. The ends were cut back, 3 bases at V and 2 bases at J, with 14 bases in the middle. Germline CDR1 is MNHNS and CDR2 is SASEGT. The DNA for the CDR3 is TGTGCCAGCAGTGACACCGGAGCGTGGGCTGGAAACACCATATATTTT. Protein product: CASSDTGAWAGNTIYF.

The chain carries TRBV7-8 and TRBJ2-7, with TRBD1 identical over 12 bases. The CDR3 extends over 16 amino acids. V was pared by 5 bases and J by 5 bases, with 10 bases of the junction left unmatched. Germline-derived CDR1 and CDR2 are SGHVS and FQNEAQ. CDR3 bases: TGTGCCAGCAGCACACCACACGGGACAGGGGGCGACGAGCAGTACTTC. Translating it yields CASSTPHGTGGDEQYF.

The chain carries TRBV5-1 and TRBJ1-3; 10 bases match TRBD1. Germline V lookup: CDR1 SGHRS, CDR2 YFSETQ. The CDR3 is 15 amino acids. The trim removed 4 bases at V and 4 bases at J, leaving 5 bases unmatched. CDR3 nucleotide sequence: TGCGCCAGCAGCCGAGCGACAGGGGGCGGAAACACCATATATTTT. Its protein is CASSRATGGGNTIYF.

CDR3 loop: CASSTRTSLAQYF. The CDR3 nucleotides are TGTGCCAGCAGCACCCGGACTAGTCTGGCCCAGTACTTC. This chain joins TRBV7-8 and TRBJ2-5; TRBD2 agrees at 7 bases. Germline V gene data show CDR1 as SGHVS and CDR2 as FQNEAQ. The junction had 9 bases not matched to a gene; V was cut back by 5 bases and J by 9 bases. The CDR3 has 13 residues.

This chain connects TRBV5-4 to TRBJ1-1, with D possibly matching TRBD1 (5 bases). Between the trimmed V and J ends, which lost 0 bases and 3 bases, there was a span of 15 bases. The V gene's germline CDR1 is SGHNT and CDR2 YYREEE (reference sequence). This CDR3 is 16 amino acids long. The CDR3 region is CASSLAGGLRDTEAFF. The CDR3 nucleotides are TGTGCCAGCAGCTTGGCCGGGGGGTTAAGGGACACTGAAGCTTTCTTT.

Of note for this clone: At the DNA level, this CDR3 is encoded by other sequences in the same sample as well. The V gene is TRBV6-5, the J gene TRBJ1-2; perhaps TRBD1 as D (5 bases). Germline V gives CDR1 MNHEY, CDR2 SVGAGI. The CDR3 consists of 15 residues. Trimming stripped 0 bases from V and 8 bases from J, with 16 bases between. The CDR3 loop is CASSYSAGSRFGYTF. CDR3 nucleotide sequence: TGTGCCAGCAGTTACTCGGCAGGGTCTCGTTTCGGCTACACCTTC.

J is TRBJ1-5 and V is TRBV6-5; no firm D call. The V gene lost 6 bases and the J gene lost 8 bases, with 17 bases spanning the gap. The CDR3 length is 14 residues. Germline lookup yields CDR1 MNHEY and CDR2 SVGAGI. The CDR3 reads CASSRPGSLEPQHF. The DNA of the CDR3 is TGTGCCAGCAGCCGTCCGGGTTCCTTGGAGCCCCAGCATTTT.

The chain joins TRBV12-3 or TRBV12-4 to TRBJ1-5; D remains unclear. Trimming cost V 3 bases and J 4 bases, with 7 bases left between them. The CDR3 covers 13 residues. The chain's CDR3 is CASSFTENQPQHF. CDR3 DNA sequence: TGTGCCAGCAGTTTTACCGAGAATCAGCCCCAGCATTTT.